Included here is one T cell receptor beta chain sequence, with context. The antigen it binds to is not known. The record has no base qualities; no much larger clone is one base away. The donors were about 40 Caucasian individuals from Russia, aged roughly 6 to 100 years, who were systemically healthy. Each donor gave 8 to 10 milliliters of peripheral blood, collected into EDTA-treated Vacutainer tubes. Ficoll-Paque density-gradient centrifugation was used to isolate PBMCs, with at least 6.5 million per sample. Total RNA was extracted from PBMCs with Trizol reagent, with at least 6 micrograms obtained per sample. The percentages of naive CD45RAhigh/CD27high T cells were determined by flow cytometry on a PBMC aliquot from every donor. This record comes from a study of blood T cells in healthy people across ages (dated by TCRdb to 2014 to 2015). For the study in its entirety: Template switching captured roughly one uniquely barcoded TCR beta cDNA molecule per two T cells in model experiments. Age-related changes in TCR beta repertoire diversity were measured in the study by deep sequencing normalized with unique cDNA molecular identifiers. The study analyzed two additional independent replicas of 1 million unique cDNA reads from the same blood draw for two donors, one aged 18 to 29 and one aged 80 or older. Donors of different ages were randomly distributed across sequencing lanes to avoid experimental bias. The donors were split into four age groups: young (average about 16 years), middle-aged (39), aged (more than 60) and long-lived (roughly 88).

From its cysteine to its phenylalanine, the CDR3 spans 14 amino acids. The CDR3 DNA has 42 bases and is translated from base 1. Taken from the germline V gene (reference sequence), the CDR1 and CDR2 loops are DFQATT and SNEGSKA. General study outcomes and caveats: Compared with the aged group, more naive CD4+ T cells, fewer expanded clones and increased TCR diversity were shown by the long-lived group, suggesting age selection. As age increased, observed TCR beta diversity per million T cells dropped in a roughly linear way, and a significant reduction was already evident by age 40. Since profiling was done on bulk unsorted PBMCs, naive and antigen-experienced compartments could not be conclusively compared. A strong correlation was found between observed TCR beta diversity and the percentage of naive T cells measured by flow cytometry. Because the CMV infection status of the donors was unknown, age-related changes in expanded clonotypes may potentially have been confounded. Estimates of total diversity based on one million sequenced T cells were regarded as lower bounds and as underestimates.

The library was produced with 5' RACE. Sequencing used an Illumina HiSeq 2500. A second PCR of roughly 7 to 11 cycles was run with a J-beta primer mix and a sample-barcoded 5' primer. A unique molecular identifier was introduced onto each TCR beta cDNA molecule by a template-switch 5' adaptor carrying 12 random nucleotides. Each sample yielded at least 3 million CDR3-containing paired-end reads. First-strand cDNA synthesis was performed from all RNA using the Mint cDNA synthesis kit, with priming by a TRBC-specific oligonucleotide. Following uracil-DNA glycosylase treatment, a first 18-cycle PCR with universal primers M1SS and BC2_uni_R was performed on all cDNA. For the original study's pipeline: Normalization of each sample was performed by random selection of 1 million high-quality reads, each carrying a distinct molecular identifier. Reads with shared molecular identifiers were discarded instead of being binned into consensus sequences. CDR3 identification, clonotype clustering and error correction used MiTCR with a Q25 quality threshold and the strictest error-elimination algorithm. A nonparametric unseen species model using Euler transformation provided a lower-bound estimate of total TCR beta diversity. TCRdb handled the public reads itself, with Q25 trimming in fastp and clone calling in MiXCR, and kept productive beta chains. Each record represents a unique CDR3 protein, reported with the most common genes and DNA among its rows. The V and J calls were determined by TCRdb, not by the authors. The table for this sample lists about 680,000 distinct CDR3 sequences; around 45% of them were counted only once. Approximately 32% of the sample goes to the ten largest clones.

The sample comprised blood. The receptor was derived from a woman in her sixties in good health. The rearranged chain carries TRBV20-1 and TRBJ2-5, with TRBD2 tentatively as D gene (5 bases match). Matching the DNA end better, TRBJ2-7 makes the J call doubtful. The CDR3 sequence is CSAREWTAQYEQYF. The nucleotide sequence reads TGCAGTGCTAGAGAGTGGACTGCTCAATACGAGCAGTACTTC.